One and the same sample provided the 2 T cell receptor beta chains below, sequenced in a study of HIV-infected patients and healthy controls. Alpha and beta constant-region primers primed reverse transcription of approximately 500 ng RNA. Separate chain-specific third strand synthesis with multiplexing indices produced the alpha and beta libraries. Via MiXCR, TCRdb re-called the 5' RACE reads, giving one row per CDR3 protein. The table lists over 8,000 distinct CDR3 sequences, roughly a tenth of them singletons. All unsorted peripheral T cells were captured because whole blood was used without fractionation. Sequenced here: blood, sampled before antiretroviral therapy. These receptors were collected from an adult with HIV infection.

This clonotype was counted at least ten times. The chain joins TRBV7-2 to TRBJ1-1, with TRBD1 as a possible D gene (5 bases). With 5 bases removed from V and 4 bases from J, the gap between germline ends came to 17 bases. The length of the CDR3 is 15 residues. CDR1 and CDR2 from the germline V gene are SGHTA and FQGNSA. In DNA form, the CDR3 reads TGTGCCAGCAGCGTCGTAGGAGGGGCGAGCACTGAAGCTTTCTTT. Translating it yields CASSVVGGASTEAFF.

This clonotype was observed many times. The J gene is TRBJ2-7, the V gene TRBV7-2; D not resolved. V lost 2 bases to trimming and J lost 2 bases, with 13 bases between them. The CDR3 is 15 amino acids. The germline V gene encodes CDR1 SGHTA and CDR2 FQGNSA. CDR3 DNA: TGTGCCAGCAGCTTAATTCTGTCAGCCACCTACGAGCAGTACTTC. This translates into CASSLILSATYEQYF.